The 27 T cell receptor beta chains below all came from one sample that was sequenced in a study of beta chain features in type 1 diabetes (dated by TCRdb to about 2018). Paper-wide results and their limitations: In all four CD4+ subsets, TCRB CDR3 length was moderately but significantly shorter in type 1 diabetes patients.

Library preparation was by the immunoSEQ multiplex PCR assay. The entire isolated RNA was reverse transcribed using the High Capacity cDNA Reverse Transcription Kit, and thus expressed TCRB transcripts were sequenced. TCRdb carries this immuneACCESS record with in-frame sequences only. Its versions omit some clonotypes, under half of them owing to an unresolved V gene in the studies checked, with the rest unexplained. Recorded for this sample are around 650,000 clones; under 15% of them occurred a single time. Clones ranked in the top ten supply 0.095% to 0.15% of the sample. Their recognized antigens are unknown. The sample consisted of naive CD4+ T cells from blood. The cell subset or site tag for this specimen amounts to: true naive CD4+ T cells. These receptor sequences come from a man younger than 45 with type 1 diabetes.

This chain uses TRBV6-5 with TRBJ2-3; 9 bases line up with TRBD1. V lost 6 bases and J lost 5; bases outside the gene matches: 6. The CDR3 contains 14 residues. Germline-derived CDR1 and CDR2 are MNHEY and SVGAGI. The CDR3 here is CASSPDRGRDTQYF. In DNA, the CDR3 is TGTGCCAGCAGCCCGGACAGGGGTAGAGATACGCAGTATTTT.

This clone was detected a few times. V is TRBV4-2 and J is TRBJ2-7; the D gene is possibly TRBD1 (6 bases). V lost 0 bases, J lost 0 bases, and 15 bases lay in between. This CDR3 is 17 amino acids long. The germline CDR1 and CDR2 sequences are LGHNA and YNFKEQ. The CDR3 DNA is TGTGCCAGCAGCCAAGATATCACAGGGAAAAGCTCCTACGAGCAGTACTTC. This gives the protein CASSQDITGKSSYEQYF.

This clone was counted a few times. The chain couples TRBV2 to TRBJ1-1; TRBD1 matches 7 bases. This CDR3 comprises 13 residues. Germline assignment: CDR1 SNHLY and CDR2 FYNNEI. V dropped 6 bases and J dropped 4; count of bases not matched to a gene: 5. The CDR3 sequence is CASSQTGSTEAFF. CDR3 in DNA: TGTGCCAGCAGCCAGACAGGGTCCACTGAAGCTTTCTTT. The full variable domain, in which reference TRBV2 and TRBJ1-1 provide the parts outside the CDR3, is EPEVTQTPSHQVTQMGQEVILRCVPISNHLYFYWYRQILGQKVEFLVSFYNNEISEKSEIFDDQFSVERPDGSNFTLKIRSTKLEDSAMYFCASSQTGSTEAFFGQGTRLTVV.

This clone came up a few times. The chain joins TRBV2 to TRBJ1-1, with D unclear. Trimming took 3 bases from V and 4 from J, leaving 3 bases between them. CDR3 size: 11 residues. Germline V CDR1 and CDR2: SNHLY, FYNNEI. The CDR3 nucleotides are TGTGCCAGCAGTGAGGTCACTGAAGCTTTCTTT. Translating it yields CASSEVTEAFF.

The CDR3: CASSQASTYPNYGYTF. The CDR3 region has the DNA TGCGCCAGCAGCCAAGCCTCCACATACCCCAACTATGGCTACACCTTC. This chain connects TRBV4-3 to TRBJ1-2; D not certain. Trimming cost V 1 base and J 2 bases, with 14 bases left between them. The CDR3 runs 16 residues. The germline V gene encodes CDR1 LGHNA and CDR2 YSLEER.

V gene TRBV10-2 combines with J gene TRBJ2-3, with 11 bases identical to TRBD2. The ends lost 6 bases at V and 2 bases at J; junction bases unmatched: 10. This CDR3 contains 17 residues. Germline assignment: CDR1 WSHSY and CDR2 SAAADI. The CDR3 DNA sequence: TGCGCCAGCAGCAGTACTAGCGGGGGATACTACACAGATACGCAGTATTTT. This sequence encodes CASSSTSGGYYTDTQYF.

Only a few counts were recorded for this clone. The rearrangement uses TRBV6-6 and TRBJ1-1; D is perhaps TRBD1 (5 bases). This CDR3 comprises 14 residues. Trimming stripped 7 bases from V and 4 bases from J, with 16 bases between. Germline V gives CDR1 MNHNY, CDR2 SVGAGI (reference sequence). The DNA of the CDR3 is TGTGCCAGCACCACCACGACAGCAACCACTGAAGCTTTCTTT. This codes for CASTTTTATTEAFF.

The V and J genes are TRBV5-1 and TRBJ2-5; unclear D gene. This CDR3 is 14 amino acids long. Germline loops: CDR1 SGHRS, CDR2 YFSETQ. The V and J ends lost 2 bases and 7 bases respectively, with 15 bases between them. The CDR3 loop reads CASSFPDGLGTQYF. The CDR3 region has the DNA TGCGCCAGCAGCTTCCCGGACGGGTTAGGGACCCAGTACTTC.

This rearrangement joins TRBV30 to TRBJ2-5; 9 bases fit TRBD1. The J call may be incorrect, as the DNA end agrees better with TRBJ2-7. This CDR3 comprises 14 residues. Germline V gene sequence: CDR1 GTSNPN, CDR2 SVGIG (reference sequence). The CDR3 DNA follows: TGTGCCTGGGCTACCGGGACAGGGCATGACGAGCAGTACTTC. Translating it yields CAWATGTGHDEQYF.

This clone was found a few times. The chain links TRBV11-3 to TRBJ2-5, with 9 bases identical to TRBD1. The CDR3 length is 15 residues. The germline gives CDR1 SGHNT, CDR2 YENEEA. The J segment lost 2 bases and the V segment lost 5 bases, leaving 6 bases of the junction unmatched. The CDR3 loop reads CASSPGTGIQETQYF. The CDR3 nucleotides read TGTGCCAGCAGCCCCGGGACAGGGATTCAAGAGACCCAGTACTTC.

This clone was observed a handful of times. The rearrangement links TRBV12-5 to TRBJ1-2; D unresolved. CDR1 is LGHNT, CDR2 FRNRAP, per germline. This CDR3 has 14 residues. V was trimmed by 3 bases and J by 8 bases, leaving 16 bases between them. CDR3 sequence (DNA): TGTGCTAGTGGTTTAGGTAGCCCCTTGGAGGGCTACACCTTC. Amino acids: CASGLGSPLEGYTF.

This clone appeared a few times. V is TRBV7-2 and J is TRBJ1-2, with D perhaps TRBD1 (5 bases). The V and J ends lost 1 base and 8 bases respectively, with 11 bases between them. The CDR3 sequence is 13 residues long. Per germline, CDR1 SGHTA and CDR2 FQGNSA. The CDR3, as DNA: TGTGCCAGCAGCTTAGGACAGAGAAGGGGCTACACCTTC. Its protein product is CASSLGQRRGYTF.

This clone was seen only a few times. V usage is TRBV7-2 and J usage is TRBJ2-1, with D unclear. Germline V gives CDR1 SGHTA, CDR2 FQGNSA. Trimming pared 3 bases from V and 6 bases from J, leaving 15 bases between. This CDR3 contains 15 residues. The DNA of the CDR3 is TGTGCCAGCAGCTTTGAACTGGCGCTCCTCAATGAGCAGTTCTTC. It encodes CASSFELALLNEQFF.

This chain joins TRBV25-1 and TRBJ2-3, with D unresolved. The CDR3 consists of 15 residues. Germline V lookup: CDR1 MGHDK, CDR2 SYGVNS. V lost 6 bases, J lost 6 bases, and 19 bases lay in between. This CDR3 is CASSPPLEITDTQYF. CDR3 DNA: TGTGCCAGCAGCCCGCCCCTAGAAATCACCGATACGCAGTATTTT.

The DNA of the CDR3 is TGTGCCTCGGGGGGAAAGGGGATGTATGGCTACACCTTC. It codes for CASGGKGMYGYTF. The chain uses TRBV30 and TRBJ1-2, with D perhaps TRBD1 (5 bases). Germline CDR1 is GTSNPN and CDR2 is SVGIG (reference sequence). Trimming cost V 7 bases and J 5 bases, with 17 bases left between them. The CDR3 has 13 amino acids.

The sample holds a few counts of this clone. J is TRBJ1-2 and V is TRBV11-2; D is ambiguous. V lost 5 bases and J lost 4, with 8 bases in between. The CDR3 runs 12 residues. Per germline, CDR1 SGHAT and CDR2 FQNNGV. CDR3 sequence: CASSLSGYGYTF. The CDR3, as DNA: TGTGCCAGCAGCCTCTCGGGCTATGGCTACACCTTC.

This clone showed up just a few times. The chain employs TRBV7-2 and TRBJ1-2; D call uncertain. CDR1 and CDR2 (germline): SGHTA, FQGNSA. The CDR3 length is 13 residues. V was pared by 0 bases and J by 2 bases, with 4 bases between. The CDR3 loop reads CASSLARNYGYTF. CDR3 DNA sequence: TGTGCCAGCAGCTTAGCCAGGAACTATGGCTACACCTTC.

The gene calls are TRBV5-4 and TRBJ2-1, with a possible D match to TRBD1 (5 bases). From germline, CDR1 is SGHNT and CDR2 YYREEE (reference sequence). Trimming pared 0 bases from V and 3 bases from J, leaving 10 bases between. There are 15 residues in the CDR3. CDR3 protein: CASSLVFDSYNEQFF. The CDR3 bases are TGTGCCAGCAGCTTGGTATTTGACAGCTACAATGAGCAGTTCTTC.

The chain is built from TRBV7-2 and TRBJ1-2; D remains unclear. Germline values: CDR1 SGHTA, CDR2 FQGNSA. The CDR3 sequence is 16 residues long. The germline V and J ends were trimmed by 4 bases and 8 bases, with 23 bases remaining between them. CDR3 protein: CASSSRVGQGKNGYTF. The CDR3 nucleotides read TGTGCCAGCAGCTCCCGTGTAGGCCAAGGGAAGAACGGCTACACCTTC.

This clone was seen more than once but under ten times. Other DNA sequences in this sample translate to the same CDR3. This rearrangement joins TRBV7-2 to TRBJ1-1; 7 bases line up with TRBD1. This CDR3 comprises 15 residues. With V trimmed by 0 bases and J by 2 bases, 3 bases remained unmatched. Per germline, CDR1 SGHTA and CDR2 FQGNSA. The CDR3, as DNA: TGTGCCAGCAGCTTAGCCGGGACAGTAAACACTGAAGCTTTCTTT. Protein product: CASSLAGTVNTEAFF.

CDR3 coding DNA: TGTGCCAGCAGTCAACTTACCGGGACCCAGCGGGACGAGCAGTACTTC. Protein product: CASSQLTGTQRDEQYF. The gene calls are TRBV2 and TRBJ2-7; D is perhaps TRBD2 (6 bases). CDR3 length equals 16 residues. From germline, CDR1 is SNHLY and CDR2 FYNNEI. Trimming pared 5 bases from V and 5 bases from J, leaving 22 bases between.

This clone showed up just a few times. The genes are TRBV4-3 and TRBJ2-5; 11 nucleotides line up with TRBD1. Trimming at V came to 1 base and at J to 4 bases, leaving 2 bases not matched to a gene. This CDR3 is 15 amino acids long. Germline V lookup: CDR1 LGHNA, CDR2 YSLEER. CDR3 bases: TGCGCCAGCAGCCAAGGGACAGGGGGCGGAGAGACCCAGTACTTC. It yields the protein CASSQGTGGGETQYF.

This clone was counted between two and nine times. J is TRBJ1-5 and V is TRBV7-9; 8 positions agree with TRBD1. This CDR3 has 15 amino acids. With 5 bases clipped from V and 7 bases from J, the junction kept 10 bases outside the gene matches. CDR1 is SEHNR, CDR2 FQNEAQ, per germline (reference sequence). CDR3 in amino acids: CASSPNTGGEQPQHF. CDR3 DNA: TGTGCCAGCAGCCCGAACACAGGGGGGGAACAGCCCCAGCATTTT.

Only a few counts were recorded for this clone. The V call is TRBV29-1, the J call TRBJ1-1; tentatively, D is TRBD1 (5 bases). The germline V gene has CDR1 SQVTM and CDR2 ANQGSEA. The CDR3 is made up of 14 amino acids. V lost 6 bases and J lost 0, with 14 bases in between. CDR3 sequence: CSVPGPVMNTEAFF. Written as DNA, the CDR3 is TGCAGCGTCCCGGGGCCAGTTATGAACACTGAAGCTTTCTTT.

This sequence joins TRBV5-4 and TRBJ2-7, with D possibly being TRBD2 (6 bases). The V gene's germline CDR1 is SGHNT and CDR2 YYREEE (reference sequence). This CDR3 has 14 amino acids. With 4 bases removed from V and 4 bases from J, the gap between germline ends came to 15 bases. CDR3 in amino acids: CASSPGTLGYEQYF. The CDR3 DNA reads as TGTGCCAGCAGCCCCGGGACTCTCGGATACGAGCAGTACTTC.

The J gene is TRBJ2-5, the V gene TRBV5-6; possibly TRBD1 for D (6 bases). The germline V gene has CDR1 SGHDT and CDR2 YYEEEE. Trimming cost V 6 bases and J 0 bases, with 15 bases left between them. The CDR3 is made up of 15 amino acids. CDR3 nucleotides: TGTGCCAGCACCCCCGGGACAACGTACCAAGAGACCCAGTACTTC. It specifies CASTPGTTYQETQYF.

The chain links TRBV30 to TRBJ2-5; tentatively, D is TRBD1 or TRBD2 (5 bases each). This CDR3 has 13 residues. The V gene's germline CDR1 is GTSNPN and CDR2 SVGIG (reference sequence). V lost 0 bases, J lost 5 bases, and 10 bases lay in between. The CDR3 sequence: CAWSVQGDETQYF. The CDR3 DNA reads as TGTGCCTGGAGTGTACAAGGGGACGAGACCCAGTACTTC.